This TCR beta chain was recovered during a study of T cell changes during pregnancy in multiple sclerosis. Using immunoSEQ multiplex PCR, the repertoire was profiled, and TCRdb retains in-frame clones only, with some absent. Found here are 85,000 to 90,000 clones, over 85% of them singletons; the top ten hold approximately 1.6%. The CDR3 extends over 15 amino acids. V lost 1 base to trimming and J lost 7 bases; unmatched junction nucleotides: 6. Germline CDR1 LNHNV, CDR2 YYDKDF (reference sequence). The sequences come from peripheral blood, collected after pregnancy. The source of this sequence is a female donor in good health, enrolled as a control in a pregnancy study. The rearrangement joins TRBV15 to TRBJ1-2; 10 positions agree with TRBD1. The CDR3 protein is CATSRVLGDRGGYTF. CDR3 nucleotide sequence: TGTGCCACCAGCAGAGTATTGGGGGACAGGGGTGGCTACACCTTC.